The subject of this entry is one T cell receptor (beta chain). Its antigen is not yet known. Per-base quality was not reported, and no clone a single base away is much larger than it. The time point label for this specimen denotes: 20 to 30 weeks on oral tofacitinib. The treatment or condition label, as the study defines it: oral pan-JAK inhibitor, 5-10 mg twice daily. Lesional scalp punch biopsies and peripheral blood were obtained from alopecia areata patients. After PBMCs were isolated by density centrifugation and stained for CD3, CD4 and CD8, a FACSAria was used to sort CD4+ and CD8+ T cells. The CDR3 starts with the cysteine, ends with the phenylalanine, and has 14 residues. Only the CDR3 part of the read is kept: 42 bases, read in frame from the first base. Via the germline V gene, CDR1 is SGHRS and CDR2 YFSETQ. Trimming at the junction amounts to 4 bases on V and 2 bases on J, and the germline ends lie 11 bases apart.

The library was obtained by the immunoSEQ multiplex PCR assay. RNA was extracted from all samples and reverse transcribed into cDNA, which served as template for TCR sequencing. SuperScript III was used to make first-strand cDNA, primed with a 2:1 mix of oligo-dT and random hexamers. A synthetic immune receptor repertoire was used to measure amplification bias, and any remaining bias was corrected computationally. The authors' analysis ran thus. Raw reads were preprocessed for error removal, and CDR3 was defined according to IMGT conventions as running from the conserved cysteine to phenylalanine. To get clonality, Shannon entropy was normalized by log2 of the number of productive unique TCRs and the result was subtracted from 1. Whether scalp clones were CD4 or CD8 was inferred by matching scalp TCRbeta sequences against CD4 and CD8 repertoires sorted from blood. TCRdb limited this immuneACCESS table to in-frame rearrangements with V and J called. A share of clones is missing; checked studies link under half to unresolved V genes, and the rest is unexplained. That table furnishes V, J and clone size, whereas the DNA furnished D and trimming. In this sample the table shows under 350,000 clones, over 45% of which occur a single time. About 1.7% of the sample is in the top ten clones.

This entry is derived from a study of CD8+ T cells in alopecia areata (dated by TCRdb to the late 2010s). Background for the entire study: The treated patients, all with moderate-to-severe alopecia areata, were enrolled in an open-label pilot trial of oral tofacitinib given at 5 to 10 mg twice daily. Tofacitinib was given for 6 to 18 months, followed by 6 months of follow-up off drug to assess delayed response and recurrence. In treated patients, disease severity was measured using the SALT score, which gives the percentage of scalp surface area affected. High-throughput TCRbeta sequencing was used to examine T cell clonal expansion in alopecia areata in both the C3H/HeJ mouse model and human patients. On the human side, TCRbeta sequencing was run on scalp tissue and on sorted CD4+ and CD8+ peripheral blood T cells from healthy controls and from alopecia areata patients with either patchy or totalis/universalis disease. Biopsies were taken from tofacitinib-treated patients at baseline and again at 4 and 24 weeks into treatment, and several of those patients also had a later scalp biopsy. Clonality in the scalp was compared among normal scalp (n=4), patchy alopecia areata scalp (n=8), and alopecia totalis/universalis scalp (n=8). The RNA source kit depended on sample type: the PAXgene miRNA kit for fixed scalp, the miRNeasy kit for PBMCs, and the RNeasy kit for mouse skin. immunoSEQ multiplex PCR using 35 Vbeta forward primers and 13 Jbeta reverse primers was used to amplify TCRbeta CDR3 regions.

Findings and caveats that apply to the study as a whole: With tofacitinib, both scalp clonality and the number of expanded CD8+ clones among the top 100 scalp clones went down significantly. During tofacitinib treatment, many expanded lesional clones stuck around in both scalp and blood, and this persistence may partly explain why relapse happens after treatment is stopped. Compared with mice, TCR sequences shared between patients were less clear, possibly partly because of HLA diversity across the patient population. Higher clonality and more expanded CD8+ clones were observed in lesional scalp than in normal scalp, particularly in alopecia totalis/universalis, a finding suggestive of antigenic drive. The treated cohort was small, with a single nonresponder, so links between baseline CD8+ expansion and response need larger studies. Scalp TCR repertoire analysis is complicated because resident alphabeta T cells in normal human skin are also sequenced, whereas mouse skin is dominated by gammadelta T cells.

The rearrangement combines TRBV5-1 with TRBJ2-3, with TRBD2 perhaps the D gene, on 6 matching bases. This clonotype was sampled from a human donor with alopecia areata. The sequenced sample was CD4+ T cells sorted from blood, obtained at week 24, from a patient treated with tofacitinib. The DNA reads TGCGCCAGCAGCCTTAGCGGACTCACAGATACGCAGTATTTT. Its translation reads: CASSLSGLTDTQYF.